These 8 T cell receptor beta chains were sequenced from one sample in a study of cytomegalovirus exposure and HLA in healthy donors. The PCR was carried out with 60 Vbeta primers and 13 Jbeta primers. Repertoires were generated with immunoSEQ multiplex PCR, while TCRdb's copy carries only in-frame clones and drops some. The repertoire holds about 89,000 clones, with roughly four fifths as singletons. The sample was PBMCs. These receptors were taken from a man aged 25-40 years in good health and CMV-seronegative.

The V call is TRBV5-6, the J call TRBJ1-2, with D tentatively TRBD1 (5 bases). Trimming left V 0 bases short and J 5 bases short, with 11 bases between. This CDR3 has 14 amino acids. Germline loops: CDR1 SGHDT, CDR2 YYEEEE. DNA for the CDR3: TGTGCCAGCAGCTTGGGGGCAGGGCGGTATGGCTACACCTTC. It encodes CASSLGAGRYGYTF.

The chain has TRBV7-6 and TRBJ2-7; 11 bases are a match to TRBD2. The CDR3 consists of 14 residues. CDR1 and CDR2 (germline): SGHVS, FNYEAQ. J lost 7 bases, V lost 5 bases, and 7 bases had no gene match. CDR3 sequence reads: CASSRTSGLGEQYF. The DNA for the CDR3 is TGTGCCAGCAGCAGGACTAGCGGGTTGGGGGAGCAGTACTTC.

This clone was seen a handful of times. The chain employs TRBV4-3 and TRBJ2-1; the D gene is possibly TRBD1 (5 bases). The CDR3 contains 15 residues. Trimming cost V 3 bases and J 3 bases, with 12 bases left between them. The germline CDR1 and CDR2 sequences are LGHNA and YSLEER. The CDR3 nucleotides are TGCGCCAGCAGCCACTCCTGGGGCGGCTACAATGAGCAGTTCTTC. Encoded protein: CASSHSWGGYNEQFF.

For this clone: One end of the junction fails to match germline, which may point to a read error. V usage is TRBV7-9 and J usage is TRBJ1-1; 8 nucleotides match TRBD1. The CDR3 totals 19 residues. CDR1 and CDR2 (germline): SEHNR, FQNEAQ (reference sequence). The CDR3 region is CSSSLALSGHRGDFTEAFF. The CDR3 DNA reads TGTTCCAGCAGCTTAGCGCTGAGTGGACACAGGGGGGACTTCACTGAAGCTTTCTTT.

This clone was counted between two and nine times. The chain employs TRBV7-5 and TRBJ1-5; TRBD1 is the table's D call, not checked against the DNA. TRBV7-5 is a pseudogene segment. The CDR3 totals 15 residues. The CDR3, as DNA: TGTGCCAGAAGCCCCGGACAGGGGGGTAATCAGCCCCAGCATTTT. Translation gives CARSPGQGGNQPQHF.

The V gene is TRBV6-1, the J gene TRBJ1-2; 8 bases map to TRBD1. V shed 6 bases, J shed 4 bases, and the junction held 4 bases outside the gene matches. The V gene's germline CDR1 is MNHNS and CDR2 SASEGT. This CDR3 contains 13 residues. CDR3 loop: CASRGQASYGYTF. CDR3 coding DNA: TGTGCCAGCAGGGGACAGGCGAGCTATGGCTACACCTTC.

A note on this clone: Its ends do not fully match the called genes, so a read error is possible. In the same sample, other DNA sequences code for this CDR3. V is TRBV6-5 and J is TRBJ2-7, with 13 nucleotides matching TRBD2. Germline CDR1 MNHEY, CDR2 SVGAGI. CDR3 length: 13 amino acids. CDR3 nucleotides: TGTGCCAGCAGACTAGCGGGAGGGTACGAACAGTACTTC. Its protein is CASRLAGGYEQYF.

The V call is TRBV18, the J call TRBJ1-1; 7 bases map to TRBD1. Germline V CDR1 and CDR2: KGHSH, LQKENI. The junction had 6 bases not matched to a gene; V was cut back by 3 bases and J by 8 bases. This CDR3 is 13 amino acids long. CDR3 coding DNA: TGTGCCAGCTCACCTGGACAGGACGGGGAAGCTTTCTTT. Protein: CASSPGQDGEAFF.